This T cell receptor beta chain was captured by sequencing in a study of CD8 T cells in ankylosing spondylitis. Findings and limits, study-wide: Reactive arthritis synovial fluid and blood previously showed some of these motif variants. There was a TCR beta motif, made of fewer than 10 highly homologous variants, that appeared characteristic of ankylosing spondylitis blood. Disease-associated clones were reportedly significantly overrepresented in matched ankylosing spondylitis synovial fluid. A CD8+ phenotype characterized the disease-linked clones, which were relatively rare in peripheral blood.

As the method for making TCR beta libraries, quantitative 5'-RACE with molecular barcodes was used. TCRdb used MiXCR to reprocess the 5' RACE reads, holding one entry per CDR3 protein. There are some 800,000 distinct CDR3 sequences in the sample; 12% occur only once, and less than 0.65% lies in the top ten. This clonotype was found many times. The antigen remains undetermined. The CDR3 has 12 residues. Germline trimming cut 6 bases from V and 3 bases from J; bases unmatched to any gene: 5. The germline V gene has CDR1 SQVTM and CDR2 ANQGSEA. The chain employs TRBV29-1 and TRBJ2-7; 7 bases match TRBD2. The material sequenced was blood, either unsorted or a sorted T cell fraction (not recorded which). The TCR originated in a male donor with ankylosing spondylitis. The CDR3 nucleotides are TGCAGCGTGCGAGCGGGGCTCTACGAGCAGTACTTC. It translates to CSVRAGLYEQYF.